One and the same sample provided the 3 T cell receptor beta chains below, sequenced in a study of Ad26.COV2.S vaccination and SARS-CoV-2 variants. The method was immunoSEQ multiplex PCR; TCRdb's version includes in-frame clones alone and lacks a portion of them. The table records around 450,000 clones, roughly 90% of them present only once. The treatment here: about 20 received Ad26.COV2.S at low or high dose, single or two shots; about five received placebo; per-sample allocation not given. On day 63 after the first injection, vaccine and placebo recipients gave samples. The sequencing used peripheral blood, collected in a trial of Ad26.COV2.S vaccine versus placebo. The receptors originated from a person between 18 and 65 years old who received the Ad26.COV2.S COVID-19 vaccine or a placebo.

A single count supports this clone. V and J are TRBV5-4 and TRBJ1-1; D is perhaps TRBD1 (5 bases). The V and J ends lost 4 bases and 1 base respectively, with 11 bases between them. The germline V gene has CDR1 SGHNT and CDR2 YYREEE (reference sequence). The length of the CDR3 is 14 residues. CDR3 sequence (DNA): TGTGCCAGCAGCCTCGGGACGGGGAACACTGAAGCTTTCTTT. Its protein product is CASSLGTGNTEAFF.

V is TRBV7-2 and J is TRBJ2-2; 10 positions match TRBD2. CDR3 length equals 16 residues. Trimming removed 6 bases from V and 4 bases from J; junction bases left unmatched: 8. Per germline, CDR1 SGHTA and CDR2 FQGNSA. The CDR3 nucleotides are TGTGCCAGCAGATCCCAGCGGGGGGGGATCACCGGGGAGCTGTTTTTT. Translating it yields CASRSQRGGITGELFF.

The CDR3 DNA sequence: TGTGCCAGCAGTCAACCTCCACCCGACGGAAAAATGAACACTGAAGCTTTCTTT. It is translated as CASSQPPPDGKMNTEAFF. The V gene is TRBV3-1 (or the pseudogene TRBV3-2), the J gene TRBJ1-1, with D hard to call. This CDR3 is built from 18 residues. Trimming cost V 6 bases and J 0 bases, with 23 bases left between them. Per germline, CDR1 LGHDT and CDR2 YNNKEL (reference sequence).